This T cell receptor beta chain was found in a study of blood T cells in healthy people across ages. The authors ran a second PCR of 7 to 11 cycles using a sample-barcoded 5' primer and a J-beta primer mix. In TCRdb, the 5' RACE reads were re-called with MiXCR into one record per CDR3 protein. The table lists about a million distinct CDR3 sequences, just over 50% of them singletons, with 20% to 25% in the top ten. CDR3 size: 14 residues. The V and J ends lost 2 bases and 0 bases respectively, with 8 bases between them. Germline assignment: CDR1 MGHRA and CDR2 YSYEKL. This clonotype was observed a handful of times.

The rearrangement joins TRBV4-1 to TRBJ2-7; possible D gene TRBD1, 5 bases. The source material was blood. The sequence derives from a woman between 55 and 75 years old in good health. As DNA, the CDR3 is TGCGCCAGCAGCCAACCGACAGCCTCCTACGAGCAGTACTTC. This gives the protein CASSQPTASYEQYF.